Shown below are 23 T cell receptor beta chains from a single sample sequenced in a study of blood T cell repertoires in COVID-19. Method: immunoSEQ multiplex PCR; TCRdb's copy keeps in-frame clones and lacks some. Among about 170,000 clones, 70% to 85% were seen once, and the ten largest hold roughly 20%. The sequenced material came from peripheral blood. The receptors derive from a woman aged 80 or over with acute or convalescent COVID-19.

V gene TRBV6-5 combines with J gene TRBJ2-7, with D tentatively TRBD2 (5 bases). CDR3 size: 13 residues. V was shortened by 7 bases and J by 3 bases, with 13 bases between the two germline ends. Germline V CDR1 and CDR2: MNHEY, SVGAGI. The CDR3 coding sequence is TGTGCCAGCATAGGACTCACTATCTACGAGCAGTACTTC. The encoded protein is CASIGLTIYEQYF.

In regard to this clone: At one boundary the junction diverges from the germline segment, which might be a read error. This sequence joins TRBV30 and TRBJ2-7; 8 nucleotides line up with TRBD2. Germline loops: CDR1 GTSNPN, CDR2 SVGIG (reference sequence). The CDR3 length is 15 residues. The CDR3 DNA reads TGTGCCTGGAGTGCCGGGAGGGGGTTTTCCTCCGAGCAGTACTTC. This encodes CAWSAGRGFSSEQYF.

The chain carries TRBV7-2 and TRBJ2-1; D remains unclear. V gave up 3 bases and J gave up 10 bases, with 10 bases separating them. Germline CDR1 reads SGHTA; CDR2 reads FQGNSA. The CDR3 consists of 12 residues. The CDR3 coding sequence is TGTGCCAGCAGCTTCCGAGGCCAGGAGCAGTTCTTC. Its translation is CASSFRGQEQFF. Full variable domain (outside the CDR3, taken from reference TRBV7-2 and TRBJ2-1): GAGVSQSPSNKVTEKGKDVELRCDPISGHTALYWYRQSLGQGLEFLIYFQGNSAPDKSGLPSDRFSAERTGGSVSTLTIQRTQQEDSAVYLCASSFRGQEQFFGPGTRLTVL.

The chain joins TRBV19 to TRBJ1-5, with D unclear. From germline, CDR1 is LNHDA and CDR2 SQIVND (reference sequence). Trimming took 5 bases from V and 2 from J, leaving 13 bases between them. This CDR3 comprises 15 residues. The CDR3 loop is CASSSDLDRNQPQHF. The DNA for the CDR3 is TGTGCCAGTAGTTCCGACCTAGATCGCAATCAGCCCCAGCATTTT.

This clone was counted between two and nine times. The chain links TRBV6-1 to TRBJ2-1; 7 bases are a match to TRBD2. Trimming at V came to 2 bases and at J to 7 bases, leaving 8 bases not matched to a gene. The CDR3 totals 15 residues. The germline gives CDR1 MNHNS, CDR2 SASEGT. This CDR3 is CASSERVGGRNEQFF. The CDR3 DNA is TGTGCCAGCAGTGAAAGGGTGGGAGGGAGGAATGAGCAGTTCTTC.

This sequence joins TRBV30 and TRBJ1-4; D is possibly TRBD1 (5 bases). The CDR3 sequence is 13 residues long. Trimming stripped 4 bases from V and 7 bases from J, with 13 bases between. From germline, CDR1 is GTSNPN and CDR2 SVGIG (reference sequence). CDR3 coding DNA: TGTGCCTGGATGGGGGGAGTAGGTGAAAAACTGTTTTTT. It is translated as CAWMGGVGEKLFF.

This sequence joins TRBV3-1 (or the pseudogene TRBV3-2) and TRBJ2-1; 11 nucleotides line up with TRBD2. The CDR3 loop spans 15 amino acids. V gave up 0 bases and J gave up 12 bases; unmatched junction bases: 7. The germline gives CDR1 LGHDT, CDR2 YNNKEL (reference sequence). The CDR3 spells CASSQDRSSGRGQFF. CDR3 nucleotide sequence: TGTGCCAGCAGCCAAGATCGGAGTAGCGGGAGGGGGCAGTTCTTC.

The V gene is TRBV5-4, the J gene TRBJ1-1, with 9 bases identical to TRBD1. Trimming cost V 3 bases and J 1 base; bases outside gene matches: 4. This CDR3 is built from 15 residues. Germline V gives CDR1 SGHNT, CDR2 YYREEE (reference sequence). The CDR3 loop reads CASSSPGQGNTEAFF. In DNA, the CDR3 is TGTGCCAGCAGCTCTCCGGGACAGGGGAACACTGAAGCTTTCTTT.

The V call is TRBV6-5, the J call TRBJ2-2; D remains unclear. CDR3 length: 14 amino acids. The germline V gene encodes CDR1 MNHEY and CDR2 SVGAGI. V was pared by 6 bases and J by 0 bases, with 8 bases between. CDR3 protein: CASSRLANTGELFF. CDR3 sequence (DNA): TGTGCCAGCAGCCGATTAGCGAACACCGGGGAGCTGTTTTTT.

The rearrangement uses TRBV29-1 and TRBJ2-2; a weak D match, TRBD1 (5 bases). The germline V gene has CDR1 SQVTM and CDR2 ANQGSEA. The CDR3 totals 14 residues. Trimming pared 2 bases from V and 1 base from J, leaving 8 bases between. The CDR3 DNA reads TGCAGCGTTGAAAGGGGCCTGAACACCGGGGAGCTGTTTTTT. It codes for CSVERGLNTGELFF.

V gene TRBV3-1 (or the pseudogene TRBV3-2) combines with J gene TRBJ2-4; 14 nucleotides agree with TRBD2. CDR3 size: 18 residues. Germline V gene lookup returns CDR1 LGHDT and CDR2 YNNKEL (reference sequence). Trimming took 4 bases from V and 1 from J; bases not matched to a gene: 6. The CDR3 here is CASSRGLAGAAAKNIQYF. The CDR3, as DNA: TGTGCCAGCAGCCGGGGACTAGCGGGAGCAGCCGCCAAAAACATTCAGTACTTC.

The V call is TRBV28, the J call TRBJ2-7; a possible D gene is TRBD2 (5 bases). Germline assignment: CDR1 MDHEN and CDR2 SYDVKM. The CDR3 has 16 amino acids. V lost 6 bases to trimming and J lost 3 bases, with 21 bases between them. The CDR3 DNA is TGTGCCAGCAGGGGAAAAGGACTCCCCGAGGGCTACGAGCAGTACTTC. It codes for CASRGKGLPEGYEQYF.

This CDR3 reads CASSPRTSASYNEQFF. Written as DNA, the CDR3 is TGTGCCAGCAGCCCCCGAACTAGCGCCTCCTACAATGAGCAGTTCTTC. The rearrangement links TRBV3-1 (or the pseudogene TRBV3-2) to TRBJ2-1, with 7 bases fitting TRBD2. The CDR3 is 16 amino acids. Unmatched junction bases numbered 6, after V lost 4 bases and J lost 0 bases. Germline V CDR1 and CDR2: LGHDT, YNNKEL (reference sequence).

This clone was seen only once. The chain carries TRBV11-2 and TRBJ2-5, with TRBD1 identical over 9 bases. The CDR3 sequence is 16 residues long. Trimming removed 1 base from V and 5 bases from J; junction bases left unmatched: 8. Germline CDR1 is SGHAT and CDR2 is FQNNGV. The CDR3 DNA follows: TGTGCCAGCAGCTTAGTTGGGCTAGGACAGGGGGAGACCCAGTACTTC. This codes for CASSLVGLGQGETQYF. The variable domain in full, completed from reference TRBV11-2 and TRBJ2-5, reads EAGVAQSPRYKIIEKRQSVAFWCNPISGHATLYWYQQILGQGPKLLIQFQNNGVVDDSQLPKDRFSAERLKGVDSTLKIQPAKLEDSAVYLCASSLVGLGQGETQYFGPGTRLLVL.

The chain links TRBV5-6 to TRBJ2-7, with D uncertain. Trimming shortened V by 1 base and J by 6 bases, and 14 bases separated the two germline ends. This CDR3 region has 14 residues. CDR1 and CDR2 from the germline V gene are SGHDT and YYEEEE. This CDR3 is CASSLLDPSPEQYF. As DNA, the CDR3 is TGTGCCAGCAGCTTGCTAGACCCATCCCCCGAGCAGTACTTC.

CDR3 amino acids: CASSQLNTDTQYF. The CDR3, as DNA: TGTGCCAGCAGCCAACTAAACACAGATACGCAGTATTTT. V usage is TRBV14 and J usage is TRBJ2-3; D is unresolved. CDR1 SGHDN and CDR2 FVKESK come from the germline V gene. There are 13 residues in the CDR3. The ends were cut back, 2 bases at V and 2 bases at J, with 5 bases in the middle.

The rearrangement uses TRBV4-1 and TRBJ2-2, with D unresolved. There are 14 residues in the CDR3. Germline V lookup: CDR1 MGHRA, CDR2 YSYEKL. The ends were cut back, 0 bases at V and 4 bases at J, with 6 bases in the middle. The CDR3 reads CASSQDEATGELFF. The CDR3 coding sequence is TGCGCCAGCAGCCAAGATGAGGCCACCGGGGAGCTGTTTTTT.

This clone has only a few counts. V and J are TRBV7-9 and TRBJ2-7; 7 nucleotides match TRBD1. This CDR3 region has 13 residues. Germline-derived CDR1 and CDR2 are SEHNR and FQNEAQ (reference sequence). The J segment lost 7 bases and the V segment lost 0 bases, leaving 3 bases of the junction unmatched. DNA of the CDR3: TGTGCCAGCAGCTTAGCGGGGACAGAGGAGCAGTACTTC. Protein product: CASSLAGTEEQYF.

This sequence joins TRBV6-5 and TRBJ2-1, with TRBD2 matching 12 bases. Trimming removed 3 bases from V and 9 bases from J; junction bases left unmatched: 3. CDR3 length equals 14 residues. The germline V gene encodes CDR1 MNHEY and CDR2 SVGAGI. The CDR3 DNA reads as TGTGCCAGCAGTTATACTAGCGGGAGGAGTGAGCAGTTCTTC. Protein product: CASSYTSGRSEQFF.

This rearrangement joins TRBV19 to TRBJ1-2, with 12 nucleotides matching TRBD1. The J segment lost 6 bases and the V segment lost 5 bases, leaving 7 bases of the junction unmatched. Germline CDR1 and CDR2: LNHDA and SQIVND (reference sequence). CDR3 length: 15 residues. Written as DNA, the CDR3 is TGTGCCAGTAGTGCGTCACGGGACAGGGGGCATGGCTACACCTTC. Its protein is CASSASRDRGHGYTF.

CDR3 nucleotides: TGCGCCAGCAGCCTCAATAGCAATCAGCCCCAGCATTTT. Amino acid sequence: CASSLNSNQPQHF. The gene calls are TRBV4-1 and TRBJ1-5; D unclear. Germline V gene lookup returns CDR1 MGHRA and CDR2 YSYEKL. V was shortened by 4 bases and J by 0 bases, with 4 bases between the two germline ends. This CDR3 comprises 13 residues.

V is TRBV18 and J is TRBJ1-3; the D gene is possibly TRBD1 (6 bases). V gave up 1 base and J gave up 0 bases, with 13 bases separating them. The CDR3 loop spans 17 amino acids. CDR1 and CDR2 from the germline V gene are KGHSH and LQKENI. DNA for the CDR3: TGTGCCAGCTCACCACAAACAGGGATGGGCTCTGGAAACACCATATATTTT. The encoded protein is CASSPQTGMGSGNTIYF.

The chain is built from TRBV19 and TRBJ2-1; 9 bases are shared with TRBD2. Unmatched junction bases numbered 6, after V lost 4 bases and J lost 2 bases. This CDR3 has 16 residues. CDR1 is LNHDA, CDR2 SQIVND, per germline (reference sequence). CDR3 nucleotides: TGTGCCAGTAGTACCCCCGGCGGGGGGGCCTACAATGAGCAGTTCTTC. It encodes CASSTPGGGAYNEQFF.